The clone carrying this T cell receptor beta chain has a handful of counts. No antigen is known for it. The authors obtained PBMCs from 9 to 10 ml of fresh peripheral blood. These data are taken from a study of T cells in Graves' hyperthyroidism and ophthalmopathy. Study results and limitations: Among clonotypes expanded in thyroid above 0.001, most were also found in blood.

Trimming pared 1 base from V and 3 bases from J, leaving 22 bases between. The CDR3 loop spans 18 amino acids. From germline, CDR1 is SEHNR and CDR2 FQNEAQ (reference sequence). Template material for amplifying TCR beta CDR3 regions consisted of RNA transcripts. The study used the HTBI primer set for a first-round RT-PCR of the TCR CDR3. Each CDR3 protein gets one entry after TCRdb re-called the multiplex PCR reads with MiXCR. This repertoire shows about 760,000 distinct CDR3 sequences, over 35% found once; its top ten account for more than 25%. V and J are TRBV7-9 and TRBJ2-7; D unclear. This sequence originates from a woman in her forties with Graves' hyperthyroidism. The sequenced sample consisted of blood. The CDR3 DNA sequence: TGTGCCAGCAGCTTAGATTTCCCCTTGACCTTAATATACTACGAGCAGTACTTC. It is translated as CASSLDFPLTLIYYEQYF.